This passage covers 29 T cell receptor beta chains from one sample sequenced in a study of shared clonotypes between healthy human individuals. Repertoires were generated with immunoSEQ multiplex PCR, while TCRdb's copy carries only in-frame clones and drops some. The sample holds roughly 2.6 million clones; roughly 92% are singletons and the top ten take around 0.14%. The specimen was naive CD4+ T cells sorted from blood. Subset noted: CD45RA+ positively selected. These receptors originate from a man younger than 35 in good health.

V is TRBV7-9 and J is TRBJ2-7, with 7 bases that match TRBD1. The length of the CDR3 is 13 residues. Germline-derived CDR1 and CDR2 are SEHNR and FQNEAQ (reference sequence). V was clipped by 4 bases and J by 7 bases; unmatched bases: 7. The CDR3 region is CASSSRQGLEQYF. As DNA, the CDR3 is TGTGCCAGCAGCTCGCGACAGGGCCTGGAGCAGTACTTC.

The chain employs TRBV14 and TRBJ2-2; 8 nucleotides match TRBD1. Germline V lookup: CDR1 SGHDN, CDR2 FVKESK. CDR3 size: 15 residues. V gave up 2 bases and J gave up 5 bases; unmatched junction bases: 4. The CDR3 nucleotides are TGTGCCAGCAGCCAACTTACAGGGGGAACCGGGGAGCTGTTTTTT. Protein sequence: CASSQLTGGTGELFF.

A remark on this clone: The junction differs from germline at one of its ends, possibly a read error. The rearrangement links TRBV19 to TRBJ2-7; 8 positions agree with TRBD1. Germline-derived CDR1 and CDR2 are LNHDA and SQIVND (reference sequence). The CDR3 spans 14 residues. The CDR3 coding sequence is TGTGCCAGTAGTCCTAGGACAGGGTCCTCCGAGCAGTACTTC. Translation: CASSPRTGSSEQYF.

The chain has TRBV11-2 and TRBJ2-2, with a tentative D call TRBD2 (7 bases). The germline V gene encodes CDR1 SGHAT and CDR2 FQNNGV. The CDR3 contains 18 residues. V lost 5 bases, J lost 2 bases, and 21 bases lay in between. The CDR3 loop is CASSTSYVGGRNTGELFF. The DNA for the CDR3 is TGTGCCAGCAGCACCAGTTACGTGGGGGGGCGAAACACCGGGGAGCTGTTTTTT.

The J gene is TRBJ2-5, the V gene TRBV5-1; unclear D gene. This CDR3 region has 15 residues. Germline V gives CDR1 SGHRS, CDR2 YFSETQ. V lost 0 bases, J lost 2 bases, and 11 bases lay in between. In DNA, the CDR3 is TGCGCCAGCAGCTTGGTTGGGGTAATTCAAGAGACCCAGTACTTC. Encoded protein: CASSLVGVIQETQYF.

J is TRBJ2-3 and V is TRBV9, with 14 bases identical to TRBD2. The CDR3 is 16 amino acids. V was clipped by 4 bases and J by 7 bases; unmatched bases: 8. Germline CDR1 reads SGDLS; CDR2 reads YYNGEE. The CDR3, as DNA: TGTGCCAGCAGCATCGGACTAGCGGGAGGTCGGAATACGCAGTATTTT. Protein sequence: CASSIGLAGGRNTQYF.

The gene calls are TRBV5-1 and TRBJ2-4; the match to TRBD1 covers 9 bases. CDR3 length equals 16 residues. CDR1 and CDR2 (germline): SGHRS, YFSETQ. The trim removed 3 bases at V and 4 bases at J, leaving 8 bases unmatched. In DNA form, the CDR3 reads TGCGCCAGCAGCTCCGGGACAGGGCTCCGTAAAAACATTCAGTACTTC. This translates into CASSSGTGLRKNIQYF. Drawing the rest from reference TRBV5-1 and TRBJ2-4, the complete variable domain is KAGVTQTPRYLIKTRGQQVTLSCSPISGHRSVSWYQQTPGQGLQFLFEYFSETQRNKGNFPGRFSGRQFSNSRSEMNVSTLELGDSALYLCASSSGTGLRKNIQYFGAGTRLSVL.

About this clone: Other DNA variants within this sample encode the same CDR3. The V call is TRBV7-8, the J call TRBJ2-7; D is ambiguous. Between the trimmed V and J ends, which lost 2 bases and 0 bases, there was a span of 8 bases. The CDR3 loop spans 14 amino acids. The V gene's germline CDR1 is SGHVS and CDR2 FQNEAQ. CDR3 sequence reads: CASSLYPSSYEQYF. The CDR3 DNA follows: TGTGCCAGCAGCTTATACCCGAGCTCCTACGAGCAGTACTTC.

The V and J genes are TRBV2 and TRBJ2-4; 7 positions agree with TRBD1. Per germline, CDR1 SNHLY and CDR2 FYNNEI. Unmatched junction bases numbered 4, after V lost 11 bases and J lost 3 bases. There are 12 residues in the CDR3. The CDR3 sequence: CAGGTVKNIQYF. In DNA, the CDR3 is TGTGCCGGTGGGACAGTCAAAAACATTCAGTACTTC.

This clone occurred a few times. The V gene is TRBV4-1, the J gene TRBJ1-4; D remains unclear. Germline V CDR1 and CDR2: MGHRA, YSYEKL. There are 14 residues in the CDR3. Trimming left V 4 bases short and J 6 bases short, with 12 bases between. In nucleotides, the CDR3 is TGCGCCAGCAGCCCCCCGGTGGATGATGAAAAACTGTTTTTT. Its translation: CASSPPVDDEKLFF.

The chain combines TRBV5-1 with TRBJ2-5; 9 bases map to TRBD1. The CDR3 consists of 16 residues. The germline CDR1 and CDR2 sequences are SGHRS and YFSETQ. V was clipped by 0 bases and J by 1 base; unmatched bases: 4. The chain's CDR3 is CASSLGATGGQETQYF. The DNA of the CDR3 is TGCGCCAGCAGCTTGGGGGCGACAGGGGGCCAAGAGACCCAGTACTTC.

This rearrangement joins TRBV19 to TRBJ1-6, with TRBD1 as a possible D gene (5 bases). Trimming pared 0 bases from V and 10 bases from J, leaving 7 bases between. Germline-derived CDR1 and CDR2 are LNHDA and SQIVND (reference sequence). The CDR3 consists of 13 residues. The CDR3 DNA reads TGTGCCAGTAGTATAGAGGGGGGGTCACCCCTCCACTTT. It codes for CASSIEGGSPLHF.

The V and J genes are TRBV4-1 and TRBJ1-1; no definite D call. Trimming cost V 0 bases and J 11 bases, with 13 bases left between them. Germline assignment: CDR1 MGHRA and CDR2 YSYEKL. The CDR3 has 13 residues. The DNA for the CDR3 is TGCGCCAGCAGCCAAGAAGACGGGAGGCGGGCTTTCTTT. Its protein is CASSQEDGRRAFF.

The rearrangement joins TRBV5-1 to TRBJ2-7; TRBD1 matches 8 bases. CDR1 SGHRS and CDR2 YFSETQ come from the germline V gene. V was pared by 3 bases and J by 5 bases, with 10 bases of the junction left unmatched. This CDR3 has 15 amino acids. The CDR3 coding sequence is TGCGCCAGCAGCTCCTCGACAGGGGTGTTCGACGAGCAGTACTTC. It encodes CASSSSTGVFDEQYF.

This chain links TRBV9 with TRBJ2-7; TRBD1 aligns across 10 bases. Per germline, CDR1 SGDLS and CDR2 YYNGEE. This CDR3 region has 15 residues. The junction had 5 bases not matched to a gene; V was cut back by 0 bases and J by 5 bases. In DNA, the CDR3 is TGTGCCAGCAGCGTAGCTGGGACAGGGGATAACGAGCAGTACTTC. It specifies CASSVAGTGDNEQYF.

The chain combines TRBV6-5 with TRBJ2-5; 7 bases map to TRBD2. CDR1 MNHEY and CDR2 SVGAGI come from the germline V gene. Trimming removed 7 bases from V and 5 bases from J; junction bases left unmatched: 7. The CDR3 is 13 residues long. The chain's CDR3 is CASKASGVETQYF. The DNA for the CDR3 is TGTGCCAGCAAGGCTAGCGGAGTGGAGACCCAGTACTTC.

This chain joins TRBV30 and TRBJ2-1; D might be TRBD2 (6 bases). V lost 1 base, J lost 13 bases, and 11 bases lay in between. Germline V gives CDR1 GTSNPN, CDR2 SVGIG (reference sequence). This CDR3 has 11 amino acids. Here the CDR3 reads CAWSDRDFQFF. The CDR3 coding sequence is TGTGCCTGGAGTGACCGGGACTTCCAGTTCTTC.

The J gene is TRBJ2-2, the V gene TRBV19; 10 bases line up with TRBD2. Germline V gene lookup returns CDR1 LNHDA and CDR2 SQIVND (reference sequence). The CDR3 is made up of 19 amino acids. V shed 6 bases and J 1 base; nucleotides not matched to a gene: 14. The CDR3 loop is CASSKPGQRGGGNTGELFF. The CDR3 DNA follows: TGTGCCAGTAGCAAACCCGGCCAGCGGGGGGGCGGGAACACCGGGGAGCTGTTTTTT.

V is TRBV19 and J is TRBJ1-5; weak D call: TRBD1 (6 bases). V lost 6 bases to trimming and J lost 1 base, with 10 bases between them. Per the germline V gene, CDR1 is LNHDA and CDR2 is SQIVND (reference sequence). This CDR3 is 14 amino acids long. The CDR3 DNA sequence: TGTGCCAGTAGGCACAGGGAGAGCAATCAGCCCCAGCATTTT. It is translated as CASRHRESNQPQHF. Full variable domain (remainder filled in from reference TRBV19 and TRBJ1-5): DGGITQSPKYLFRKEGQNVTLSCEQNLNHDAMYWYRQDPGQGLRLIYYSQIVNDFQKGDIAEGYSVSREKKESFPLTVTSAQKNPTAFYLCASRHRESNQPQHFGDGTRLSIL.

The J gene is TRBJ2-7, the V gene TRBV18; no firm D call. This CDR3 has 15 amino acids. Trimming shortened V by 5 bases and J by 2 bases, and 16 bases separated the two germline ends. Germline V gene data show CDR1 as KGHSH and CDR2 as LQKENI. The CDR3 bases are TGTGCCAGCTCAGCGCCCAAACCTCCGCCCTACGAGCAGTACTTC. Its protein is CASSAPKPPPYEQYF. Full variable domain (rest looked up from reference TRBV18 and TRBJ2-7): NAGVMQNPRHLVRRRGQEARLRCSPMKGHSHVYWYRQLPEEGLKFMVYLQKENIIDESGMPKERFSAEFPKEGPSILRIQQVVRGDSAAYFCASSAPKPPPYEQYFGPGTRLTVT.

This clone occurred a few times. The V call is TRBV19, the J call TRBJ1-5, with D hard to call. Germline assignment: CDR1 LNHDA and CDR2 SQIVND (reference sequence). V dropped 4 bases and J dropped 6 bases, with 10 bases sitting between them. The CDR3 runs 13 residues. The CDR3 bases are TGTGCCAGTAGTACCCCCGGTCTTCAGCCCCAGCATTTT. This gives the protein CASSTPGLQPQHF.

V is TRBV27 and J is TRBJ2-7, with D perhaps being TRBD1 or TRBD2 (5 bases each). CDR1 MNHEY and CDR2 SMNVEV come from the germline V gene (reference sequence). This CDR3 contains 16 residues. Trimming stripped 1 base from V and 2 bases from J, with 15 bases between. DNA for the CDR3: TGTGCCAGCAGTTTATTAGCAGGGCGGGTTCCCTACGAGCAGTACTTC. Translated, it gives CASSLLAGRVPYEQYF.

This rearrangement joins TRBV27 to TRBJ2-3; 7 bases line up with TRBD1. Germline assignment: CDR1 MNHEY and CDR2 SMNVEV (reference sequence). The CDR3 sequence is 14 residues long. The J segment lost 2 bases and the V segment lost 7 bases, leaving 6 bases of the junction unmatched. The CDR3 loop is CASTPGGFTDTQYF. CDR3 DNA sequence: TGTGCCAGCACCCCAGGGGGATTCACAGATACGCAGTATTTT.

The rearrangement uses TRBV18 and TRBJ2-2; 7 nucleotides match TRBD1. CDR1 is KGHSH and CDR2 is LQKENI in the germline V gene. The trim removed 3 bases at V and 5 bases at J, leaving 3 bases unmatched. The CDR3 is 14 amino acids. The CDR3 DNA reads TGTGCCAGCTCACCCACAGGGGCGACCGGGGAGCTGTTTTTT. This translates into CASSPTGATGELFF.

V and J are TRBV9 and TRBJ1-2; weak D call: TRBD1 (5 bases). Germline CDR1 and CDR2: SGDLS and YYNGEE. Deletions cut 5 bases from V and 8 bases from J, with 22 bases between. CDR3 length: 15 amino acids. In DNA form, the CDR3 reads TGTGCCAGCAGTGCCCTGGGGCAATCGTCGGGGGGCTACACCTTC. Its translation: CASSALGQSSGGYTF.

The chain couples TRBV5-6 to TRBJ1-5; 8 bases are shared with TRBD1. This CDR3 is built from 15 residues. Germline V CDR1 and CDR2: SGHDT, YYEEEE. Trimming took 5 bases from V and 1 from J; bases not matched to a gene: 5. The CDR3 region has the DNA TGTGCCAGCAGTAGACAGGGGTTGAGCAATCAGCCCCAGCATTTT. Its protein product is CASSRQGLSNQPQHF.

This clone was recorded once. This rearrangement joins TRBV5-6 to TRBJ1-2; 8 bases match TRBD1. The germline gives CDR1 SGHDT, CDR2 YYEEEE. CDR3 length equals 12 residues. J lost 7 bases, V lost 3 bases, and 2 bases had no gene match. In DNA, the CDR3 is TGTGCCAGCAGCTCAGGACAGGGTGGCTACACCTTC. This encodes CASSSGQGGYTF.

The chain carries TRBV5-6 and TRBJ2-5; D perhaps matches TRBD2 (5 bases). This CDR3 spans 17 amino acids. Trimming took 1 base from V and 2 from J, leaving 18 bases between them. Per the germline V gene, CDR1 is SGHDT and CDR2 is YYEEEE. The CDR3 loop is CASSLSSNTDWQETQYF. The CDR3 nucleotides are TGTGCCAGCAGCTTGAGTTCGAACACGGACTGGCAAGAGACCCAGTACTTC.

This clone turned up a few times. V usage is TRBV5-1 and J usage is TRBJ1-1; D gene unclear. Germline V lookup: CDR1 SGHRS, CDR2 YFSETQ. V lost 4 bases, J lost 4 bases, and 20 bases lay in between. The CDR3 runs 16 residues. The CDR3 loop is CASSREAASWGTEAFF. The CDR3 DNA sequence: TGCGCCAGCAGCCGCGAGGCAGCGTCCTGGGGCACTGAAGCTTTCTTT.